A single sample is the source of the 10 T cell receptor beta chains below, sequenced in a study of PD-L1 blockade in urothelial cancer (dated 2017 in TCRdb). Libraries were built with the immunoSEQ multiplex PCR assay. What TCRdb holds here is the immuneACCESS table cut down to in-frame rearrangements. Part of the clones is not present; checked against another copy, under half of the missing clones reflect an unresolved V gene, and the others are unexplained. The sample records 25,000 to 35,000 clones, approximately 81% of which are singletons. About 2.7% of the sample is in the top ten clones. The time point label corresponds to: peripheral blood 6 weeks after treatment start. The sample in question was PBMCs, obtained around atezolizumab (anti-PD-L1) treatment. The source is a man between 65 and 85 years old with urothelial cancer.

The J gene is TRBJ2-1, the V gene TRBV5-1; 11 bases are a match to TRBD2. With 8 bases clipped from V and 9 bases from J, the junction kept 7 bases outside the gene matches. This CDR3 region has 13 residues. Per germline, CDR1 SGHRS and CDR2 YFSETQ. The CDR3 DNA follows: TGCGCCAGTACTAGCGGGAGTCAGAGTGAGCAGTTCTTC. Protein product: CASTSGSQSEQFF. The whole variable domain, remainder taken from reference TRBV5-1 and TRBJ2-1, is KAGVTQTPRYLIKTRGQQVTLSCSPISGHRSVSWYQQTPGQGLQFLFEYFSETQRNKGNFPGRFSGRQFSNSRSEMNVSTLELGDSALYLCASTSGSQSEQFFGPGTRLTVL.

Turning to this clone: Other DNA sequences of this sample code for an identical CDR3. The chain links TRBV4-2 to TRBJ1-6; D not resolved. V was pared by 0 bases and J by 0 bases, with 15 bases between. This CDR3 is built from 19 residues. Germline CDR1 reads LGHNA; CDR2 reads YNFKEQ. The CDR3, as DNA: TGTGCCAGCAGCCAAGAAGAACAGACAACGAGCTCCTATAATTCACCCCTCCACTTT. Its translation is CASSQEEQTTSSYNSPLHF.

The chain joins TRBV7-9 to TRBJ2-4; no definite D call. CDR1 is SEHNR, CDR2 FQNEAQ, per germline (reference sequence). Trimming cost V 1 base and J 8 bases, with 9 bases left between them. The CDR3 spans 13 residues. In DNA form, the CDR3 reads TGTGCCAGCAGCTTAGGCGGAGTAGACATTCAGTACTTC. Its translation is CASSLGGVDIQYF.

The chain recombines TRBV5-4 with TRBJ2-7, with D possibly being TRBD1 (5 bases). The CDR3 consists of 15 residues. Trimming removed 1 base at V and 0 bases at J, with 11 bases between. Germline CDR1 SGHNT, CDR2 YYREEE (reference sequence). In DNA form, the CDR3 reads TGTGCCAGCAGCTTGCAGGGAATGAGCTCCTACGAGCAGTACTTC. Its translation is CASSLQGMSSYEQYF.

The rearrangement links TRBV19 to TRBJ2-7; perhaps TRBD1 as D (6 bases). This CDR3 comprises 14 residues. Trimming cost V 5 bases and J 7 bases, with 18 bases left between them. Germline V gives CDR1 LNHDA, CDR2 SQIVND (reference sequence). The CDR3: CASSFMRYREEQYF. In DNA, the CDR3 is TGTGCCAGTAGTTTCATGAGATACAGGGAGGAGCAGTACTTC.

The chain has TRBV25-1 and TRBJ2-6, with D maybe TRBD2 (7 bases). V was shortened by 4 bases and J by 0 bases, with 16 bases between the two germline ends. The CDR3 sequence is 18 residues long. Germline V gene sequence: CDR1 MGHDK, CDR2 SYGVNS. CDR3 loop: CASSARGAQGSGANVLTF. As DNA, the CDR3 is TGTGCCAGCAGTGCCCGGGGGGCGCAGGGCTCTGGGGCCAACGTCCTGACTTTC.

This rearrangement joins TRBV6-4 to TRBJ2-7; 8 bases map to TRBD2. In germline, CDR1 is MRHNA, CDR2 SNTAGT. V was pared by 6 bases and J by 4 bases, with 5 bases of the junction left unmatched. The CDR3 loop spans 13 amino acids. The CDR3 region is CASSLERGYEQYF. The CDR3 DNA sequence: TGTGCCAGCAGCCTCGAGCGGGGGTACGAGCAGTACTTC.

The chain recombines TRBV5-1 with TRBJ2-1, with D possibly being TRBD1 (6 bases). V was shortened by 4 bases and J by 4 bases, with 21 bases between the two germline ends. This CDR3 comprises 17 residues. Germline V gene data show CDR1 as SGHRS and CDR2 as YFSETQ. The CDR3 reads CASSPLRGGREYNEQFF. The CDR3 coding sequence is TGCGCCAGCAGCCCGCTACGAGGGGGAAGGGAATACAATGAGCAGTTCTTC.

This CDR3 is CSGGDRVMGYTF. The CDR3 DNA reads as TGCAGCGGGGGGGACAGGGTTATGGGCTACACCTTC. The chain has TRBV29-1 and TRBJ1-2, with 9 bases matching TRBD1. The trim removed 7 bases at V and 8 bases at J, leaving 8 bases unmatched. Germline V gene lookup returns CDR1 SQVTM and CDR2 ANQGSEA. CDR3 size: 12 residues.

The chain links TRBV28 to TRBJ1-3; D may be TRBD1 (6 bases). The germline gives CDR1 MDHEN, CDR2 SYDVKM. V shed 8 bases and J shed 2 bases, with 16 bases lying between them. The CDR3 has 15 amino acids. In DNA form, the CDR3 reads TGTGCCAGCTCACTCACAGGGATCGCTGGAAACACCATATATTTT. It specifies CASSLTGIAGNTIYF.